Listed here are 21 T cell receptor beta chains from one sample, sequenced in a study of CD8+CD57+ T cells in acquired aplastic anemia. The template for TCR beta VDJ and CDR3 sequence profiling was genomic DNA. MiXCR, run by TCRdb on the reads, gives a single entry per CDR3 protein. Among roughly 300,000 distinct CDR3 sequences listed, 56% were seen once. What was sequenced was sorted CD4+, CD8+, or CD8+CD57+ T cells (not recorded which) from PBMCs. The receptors come from a human donor with severe aplastic anemia or a healthy control (not recorded which).

Many counts were recorded for this clonotype. The V call is TRBV7-9, the J call TRBJ2-3; D is unresolved. The length of the CDR3 is 14 residues. The V gene lost 1 base and the J gene lost 4 bases, with 9 bases spanning the gap. Per germline, CDR1 SEHNR and CDR2 FQNEAQ (reference sequence). CDR3 DNA sequence: TGTGCCAGCAGCTTAGGTGCAGGTCCAGATACGCAGTATTTT. It translates to CASSLGAGPDTQYF.

This clonotype was counted only a few times. The chain recombines TRBV30 with TRBJ1-4; D remains ambiguous. This CDR3 is 15 amino acids long. Germline lookup yields CDR1 GTSNPN and CDR2 SVGIG (reference sequence). The V and J ends lost 2 bases and 2 bases respectively, with 12 bases between them. CDR3 bases: TGTGCCTGGAGTTTAGGGTTGGGGACTAATGAAAAACTGTTTTTT. Its protein product is CAWSLGLGTNEKLFF.

About this clonotype: Lacking the conserved final phenylalanine or tryptophan, this CDR3 likely reflects a read error. The J gene is TRBJ1-6, the V gene TRBV7-9; D possibly corresponds to TRBD1 (5 bases). Germline V gene lookup returns CDR1 SEHNR and CDR2 FQNEAQ (reference sequence). This CDR3 has 12 amino acids. DNA for the CDR3: TGTGCCGGCAGCCCGGGGGATTCACCCCTCCACCTT. Amino acid sequence: CAGSPGDSPLHL.

This clonotype was seen ten or more times. The chain carries TRBV20-1 and TRBJ2-1; 9 positions match TRBD1. This CDR3 is 13 amino acids long. Per the germline V gene, CDR1 is DFQATT and CDR2 is SNEGSKA (reference sequence). The junction had 3 bases not matched to a gene; V was cut back by 3 bases and J by 6 bases. The CDR3 nucleotides read TGCAGTGCTAGGGGGACAGGGATCAATGAGCAGTTCTTC. It codes for CSARGTGINEQFF.

As for this clonotype: A much bigger clone sits one base away, suggesting this may be a read error. The chain combines TRBV6-1 with TRBJ1-1, with 8 bases lining up with TRBD1. Germline values: CDR1 MNHNS, CDR2 SASEGT. This CDR3 has 14 residues. Germline trimming cut 5 bases from V and 3 bases from J; bases unmatched to any gene: 5. The CDR3 sequence: CASSRQGTDTEAFF. CDR3 bases: TGTGCCAGCAGTCGACAGGGGACGGACACTGAAGCTTTCTTT.

The chain carries TRBV19 and TRBJ2-7; D perhaps matches TRBD1 (5 bases). This CDR3 contains 14 residues. V lost 4 bases and J lost 0, with 10 bases in between. Germline CDR1 reads LNHDA; CDR2 reads SQIVND (reference sequence). The CDR3 here is CASSTQGSSYEQYF. The CDR3 DNA is TGTGCCAGTAGTACCCAGGGAAGCTCCTACGAGCAGTACTTC.

There are many counts of this clonotype. Since a much larger clone is just one base distant, this may be a read error. The chain couples TRBV7-7 to TRBJ2-5; unclear D gene. The CDR3 is made up of 13 amino acids. Per the germline V gene, CDR1 is SSHAT and CDR2 is FNYEAQ (reference sequence). Here the CDR3 DNA reads TGTGCTAGCAGTTCTGGCGGCCCTGGGACCCAGTACTTC. Amino acid sequence: CASSSGGPGTQYF.

The gene calls are TRBV3-1 and TRBJ2-7, with 8 bases that match TRBD2. Germline-derived CDR1 and CDR2 are LGHDT and YNNKEL (reference sequence). The CDR3 is 14 residues long. V shed 4 bases, J shed 3 bases, and the junction held 5 bases outside the gene matches. CDR3 residues: CASSPTGTSYEQYF. The CDR3, as DNA: TGTGCCAGCAGCCCGACCGGGACTAGCTACGAGCAGTACTTC.

The chain combines TRBV12-3 or TRBV12-4 with TRBJ2-7, with a possible D match to TRBD2 (6 bases). Trimming took off 6 bases at V and 2 bases at J, with 14 bases between the two ends. There are 14 residues in the CDR3. Written as DNA, the CDR3 is TGTGCCAGCAGCTCAACCCCGGGGGCCTACGAGCAGTACTTC. Amino acid sequence: CASSSTPGAYEQYF.

The chain employs TRBV9 and TRBJ2-6; D is uncertain. The CDR3 has 14 amino acids. Germline V gives CDR1 SGDLS, CDR2 YYNGEE. V was cut by 2 bases and J by 6 bases, with 9 bases left in between. The CDR3 protein is CASSVDWKANVLTF. Written as DNA, the CDR3 is TGTGCCAGCAGCGTTGATTGGAAGGCCAACGTCCTGACTTTC. Based on the CDR3 plus reference TRBV9 and TRBJ2-6, the full variable domain is DSGVTQTPKHLITATGQRVTLRCSPRSGDLSVYWYQQSLDQGLQFLIQYYNGEERAKGNILERFSAQQFPDLHSELNLSSLELGDSALYFCASSVDWKANVLTFGAGSRLTVL.

This clonotype appeared a few times. The junction departs from germline at one end; a sequencing error may be responsible. V is TRBV7-2 and J is TRBJ2-7, with D possibly being TRBD2 (6 bases). The CDR3 extends over 12 amino acids. Germline lookup yields CDR1 SGHTA and CDR2 FQGNSA. CDR3 sequence: CASRGTGYEQYF. In DNA form, the CDR3 reads TGTGCTAGCAGAGGGACTGGCTACGAGCAGTACTTC.

The gene calls are TRBV7-9 and TRBJ1-2; TRBD1 matches 7 bases. The CDR3 runs 14 residues. Trimming took 5 bases from V and 4 from J; bases not matched to a gene: 7. Per the germline V gene, CDR1 is SEHNR and CDR2 is FQNEAQ (reference sequence). In DNA, the CDR3 is TGTGCCAGCAGCAGACAGGGCGGCGCCTATGGCTACACCTTC. It translates to CASSRQGGAYGYTF.

This chain joins TRBV7-8 and TRBJ2-1; TRBD1 matches 7 bases. The germline CDR1 and CDR2 sequences are SGHVS and FQNEAQ. This CDR3 is 16 amino acids long. Trimming took 0 bases from V and 9 from J; bases not matched to a gene: 11. In DNA form, the CDR3 reads TGTGCCAGCAGCTTAGCGGGGACAGCCAGCCTCCTTGAGCAGTTCTTC. Amino acid sequence: CASSLAGTASLLEQFF.

J is TRBJ2-1 and V is TRBV7-3, with D perhaps TRBD2 (6 bases). Germline V gene sequence: CDR1 SGHTA, CDR2 FQGTGA. The CDR3 length is 14 residues. V lost 3 bases and J 5 bases, leaving 11 bases between the germline ends. The chain's CDR3 is CASSFGTLNNEQFF. CDR3 in DNA: TGTGCCAGCAGCTTCGGGACTTTGAACAATGAGCAGTTCTTC.

This clonotype was detected many times. The chain links TRBV24-1 to TRBJ1-6, with no clear D. Trimming took off 2 bases at V and 8 bases at J, with 0 bases between the two ends. The CDR3 spans 11 residues. Germline V gene lookup returns CDR1 KGHDR and CDR2 SFDVKD. For the CDR3, the DNA is TGTGCCACCAGTGATTATTCACCCCTCCACTTT. Protein product: CATSDYSPLHF.

This sequence joins TRBV2 and TRBJ2-7; 9 bases are a match to TRBD1. The CDR3 has 15 residues. The V gene's germline CDR1 is SNHLY and CDR2 FYNNEI. The V and J ends lost 1 base and 0 bases, in that order; junction bases with no gene match: 1. Here the CDR3 reads CASSEEGQGSYEQYF. CDR3 nucleotide sequence: TGTGCCAGCAGTGAAGAGGGACAGGGCTCCTACGAGCAGTACTTC.

This clonotype was seen ten or more times. V and J are TRBV11-3 and TRBJ2-5; 8 bases match TRBD2. CDR3 length: 15 amino acids. The germline V gene encodes CDR1 SGHNT and CDR2 YENEEA. Trimming removed 4 bases from V and 5 bases from J; junction bases left unmatched: 9. The CDR3 DNA reads TGTGCCAGCAGCTCCTACGCCGGGGGGGGGGAGACCCAGTACTTC. This gives the protein CASSSYAGGGETQYF. Based on the CDR3 plus reference TRBV11-3 and TRBJ2-5, the full variable domain is EAGVVQSPRYKIIEKKQPVAFWCNPISGHNTLYWYLQNLGQGPELLIRYENEEAVDDSQLPKDRFSAERLKGVDSTLKIQPAELGDSAVYLCASSSYAGGGETQYFGPGTRLLVL.

The rearrangement uses TRBV24-1 and TRBJ1-6, with no clear D. With 9 bases removed from V and 10 bases from J, the gap between germline ends came to 18 bases. The CDR3 runs to 14 residues. Germline V gene data show CDR1 as KGHDR and CDR2 as SFDVKD. The CDR3 coding sequence is TGTGCCACCCCCGGCAGGCAAGGCGGGTCACCCCTCCACTTT. Translation: CATPGRQGGSPLHF.

J is TRBJ2-1 and V is TRBV20-1; TRBD2 matches 13 bases. Germline trimming cut 4 bases from V and 0 bases from J; bases unmatched to any gene: 21. Germline CDR1 and CDR2: DFQATT and SNEGSKA (reference sequence). The CDR3 runs 22 residues. Written as DNA, the CDR3 is TGCAGTGCTAATCGGGACAGGGAATGGACTAGCGGGGGCCTGAGCTCCTACAATGAGCAGTTCTTC. Its protein is CSANRDREWTSGGLSSYNEQFF.

The chain couples TRBV25-1 to TRBJ1-1, with TRBD1 matching over 7 bases. CDR1 and CDR2 from the germline V gene are MGHDK and SYGVNS. The CDR3 runs to 11 residues. V was clipped by 8 bases and J by 6 bases; unmatched bases: 3. This CDR3 is CASEGGAEAFF. The DNA for the CDR3 is TGTGCCAGCGAAGGGGGCGCTGAAGCTTTCTTT.

This clonotype was counted ten times or more. The rearrangement joins TRBV29-1 to TRBJ1-1; D uncertain. With 7 bases removed from V and 1 base from J, the gap between germline ends came to 7 bases. CDR3 length: 11 residues. Germline CDR1 and CDR2: SQVTM and ANQGSEA. The CDR3 DNA is TGCAGCGGAAGACAGAACACTGAAGCTTTCTTT. It yields the protein CSGRQNTEAFF.